Listed below are T cell receptor beta chains from one sample, sequenced in a study of T-cell reconstitution after alpha-beta-depleted transplantation in children. MiXCR was run by TCRdb on the PCR reads, yielding one entry per CDR3 protein. The profile shows fewer than 550,000 distinct CDR3 sequences, 10% to 12% of them singletons. The source material was PBMCs, mostly from graft donor cells, sampled 180 days after TCRalphabeta/CD19-depleted stem cell transplant. The source is a female patient between 2 and 15 years old who had a stem cell transplant for aplastic anemia, so the T cells may come from the graft donor. CDR3s include the opening cysteine and the closing phenylalanine or tryptophan.

V gene	J gene	CDR3 protein
TRBV5-8	TRBJ1-2	CASSLWANNYGYTF
TRBV29-1	TRBJ1-2	CSGSGSGGYTF
TRBV3-1	TRBJ2-7	CASSQDVGFSPYEQYF
TRBV20-1	TRBJ1-2	CSARDGRGVRTF
TRBV7-9	TRBJ1-2	CASSLDRAGRDYGYTF
TRBV5-1	TRBJ2-2	CASSRGTGTSGTGELFF
TRBV6-2/TRBV6-3	TRBJ2-1	CASSPQTSGRGNEQFF
TRBV20-1	TRBJ2-4	CSAREKKTGVAKNIQYF
TRBV11-1	TRBJ2-5	CASSLARGGVHLGPMMGQYF
TRBV14	TRBJ2-1	CASSRGTSGRASEQFF
TRBV29-1	TRBJ2-2	CSAHAGFTGELFF
TRBV5-1	TRBJ2-5	CASRVLAGQETQYF
TRBV5-1	TRBJ2-5	CASSLTSGLYQETQYF
TRBV18	TRBJ1-2	CASSPTPGGTDYGYTF
TRBV10-3	TRBJ1-2	CAISDDPLDGYTF
TRBV7-2	TRBJ2-2	CASSFWERTGELFF
TRBV12-3/TRBV12-4	TRBJ1-1	CASSSPLTAEAFF
TRBV7-2	TRBJ1-5	CASSPDRGRQPQHF
TRBV20-1	TRBJ2-1	CSARDWGGEIHNEQFF